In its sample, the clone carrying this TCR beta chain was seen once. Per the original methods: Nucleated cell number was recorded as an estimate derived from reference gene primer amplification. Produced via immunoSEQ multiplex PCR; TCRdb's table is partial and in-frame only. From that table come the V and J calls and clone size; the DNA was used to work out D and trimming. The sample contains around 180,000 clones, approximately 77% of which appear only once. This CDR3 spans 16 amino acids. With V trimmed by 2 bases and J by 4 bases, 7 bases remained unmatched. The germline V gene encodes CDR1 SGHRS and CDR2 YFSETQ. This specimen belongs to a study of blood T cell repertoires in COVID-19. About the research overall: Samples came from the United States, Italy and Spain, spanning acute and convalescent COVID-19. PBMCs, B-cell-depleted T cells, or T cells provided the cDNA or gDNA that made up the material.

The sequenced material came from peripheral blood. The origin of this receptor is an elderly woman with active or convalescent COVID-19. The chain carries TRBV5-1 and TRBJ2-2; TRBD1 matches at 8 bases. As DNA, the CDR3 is TGCGCCAGCAGCTTCCCGACAGGGGCAGCCACCGGGGAGCTGTTTTTT. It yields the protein CASSFPTGAATGELFF. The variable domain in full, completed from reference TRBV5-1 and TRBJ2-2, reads KAGVTQTPRYLIKTRGQQVTLSCSPISGHRSVSWYQQTPGQGLQFLFEYFSETQRNKGNFPGRFSGRQFSNSRSEMNVSTLELGDSALYLCASSFPTGAATGELFFGEGSRLTVL.